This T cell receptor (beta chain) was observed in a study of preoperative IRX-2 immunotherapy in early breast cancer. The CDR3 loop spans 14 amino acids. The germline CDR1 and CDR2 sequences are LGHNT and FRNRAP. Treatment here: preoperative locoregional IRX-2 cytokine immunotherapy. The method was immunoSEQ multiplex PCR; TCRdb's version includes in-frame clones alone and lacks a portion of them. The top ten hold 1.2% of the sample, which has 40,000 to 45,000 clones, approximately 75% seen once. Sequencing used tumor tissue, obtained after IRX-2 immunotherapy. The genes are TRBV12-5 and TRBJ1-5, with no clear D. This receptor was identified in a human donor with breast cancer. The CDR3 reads CAIRSGVFNQPQHF. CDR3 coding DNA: TGTGCCATACGATCCGGGGTCTTCAATCAGCCCCAGCATTTT.